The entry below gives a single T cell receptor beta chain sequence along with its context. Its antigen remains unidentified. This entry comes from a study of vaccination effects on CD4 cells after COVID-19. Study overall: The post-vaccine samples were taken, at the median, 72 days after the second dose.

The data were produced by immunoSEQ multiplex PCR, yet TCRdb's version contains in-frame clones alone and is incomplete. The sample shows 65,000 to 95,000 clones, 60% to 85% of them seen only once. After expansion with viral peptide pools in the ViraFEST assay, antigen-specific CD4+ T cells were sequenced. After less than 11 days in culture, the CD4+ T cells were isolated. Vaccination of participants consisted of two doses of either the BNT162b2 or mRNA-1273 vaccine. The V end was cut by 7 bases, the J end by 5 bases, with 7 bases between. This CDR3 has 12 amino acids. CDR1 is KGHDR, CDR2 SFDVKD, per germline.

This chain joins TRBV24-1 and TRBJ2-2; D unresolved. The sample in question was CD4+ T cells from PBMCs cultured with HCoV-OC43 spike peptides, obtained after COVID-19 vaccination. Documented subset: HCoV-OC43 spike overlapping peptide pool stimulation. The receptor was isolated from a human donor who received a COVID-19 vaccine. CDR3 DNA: TGTGCCACCAGACCTCCAACCGGGGAGCTGTTTTTT. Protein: CATRPPTGELFF.